These T cell receptor beta chains were read from a single sample in a study of T-cell memory formation after mild COVID-19. TCRdb fed the 5' RACE reads into MiXCR, producing one record per CDR3 protein. The repertoire includes under 600,000 distinct CDR3 sequences, roughly a fifth of them detected once, and approximately 8.4% sits in the top ten. The specimen was PBMCs or a T cell subset sorted from them (not recorded which). These receptor sequences come from an adult woman who had mild COVID-19 (a few samples of this study predate the infection). Cell type and time point are not known. Both conserved end residues are part of each CDR3. Fields, in order: V gene, J gene, clone size, D gene, CDR3 protein, CDR3 DNA. The D gene is left open where the match is weak. Expanded clones get a size class; other rows say once, few or many, or leave the size out.

v_gene: TRBV28
j_gene: TRBJ1-1
abundance: -
d_gene: -
CDR3aa: CASSSWTVGTEAFF
CDR3nt: TGTGCCAGCAGTTCCTGGACGGTAGGCACTGAAGCTTTCTTT

v_gene: TRBV7-2
j_gene: TRBJ2-1
abundance: -
d_gene: TRBD2
CDR3aa: CASKVTSGVEYNEQFF
CDR3nt: TGTGCCAGTAAGGTGACTAGCGGGGTGGAATACAATGAGCAGTTCTTC

v_gene: TRBV7-9
j_gene: TRBJ1-1
abundance: -
d_gene: -
CDR3aa: CASSATGVMNTEAFF
CDR3nt: TGTGCCAGCAGCGCAACCGGGGTAATGAACACTGAAGCTTTCTTT

v_gene: TRBV6-5
j_gene: TRBJ1-5
abundance: -
d_gene: -
CDR3aa: CASSYQGPNQPQHF
CDR3nt: TGTGCCAGCAGTTACCAGGGTCCCAATCAGCCCCAGCATTTT

v_gene: TRBV7-6
j_gene: TRBJ2-7
abundance: few
d_gene: TRBD2
CDR3aa: CASSRGAGVGTYEQYF
CDR3nt: TGTGCCAGCAGCAGGGGAGCGGGAGTAGGCACCTACGAGCAGTACTTC

v_gene: TRBV7-9
j_gene: TRBJ2-7
abundance: many
d_gene: -
CDR3aa: CASSPTSSYEQYF
CDR3nt: TGTGCCAGCAGCCCGACTTCTTCCTACGAGCAGTACTTC

v_gene: TRBV7-7
j_gene: TRBJ2-3
abundance: -
d_gene: -
CDR3aa: CASSFGRTDTQYF
CDR3nt: TGTGCCAGCAGCTTTGGGCGTACAGATACGCAGTATTTT

v_gene: TRBV23-1
j_gene: TRBJ2-3
abundance: many
d_gene: TRBD2
CDR3aa: CASSSLAGDTDTQYF
CDR3nt: TGCGCCAGCAGTTCCCTAGCGGGAGACACAGATACGCAGTATTTT

v_gene: TRBV5-1
j_gene: TRBJ1-2
abundance: few
d_gene: -
CDR3aa: CASSLGQYTNYGYTF
CDR3nt: TGCGCCAGCAGCTTGGGACAGTATACTAACTATGGCTACACCTTC

v_gene: TRBV12-3/TRBV12-4
j_gene: TRBJ1-1
abundance: few
d_gene: TRBD1
CDR3aa: CASREGQGFTEAFF
CDR3nt: TGTGCCAGCAGGGAGGGACAGGGGTTCACTGAAGCTTTCTTT

v_gene: TRBV19
j_gene: TRBJ2-2
abundance: -
d_gene: TRBD1
CDR3aa: CASSIDEWTGSAGELFF
CDR3nt: TGTGCCAGTAGTATAGATGAATGGACAGGGTCGGCCGGGGAGCTGTTTTTT

v_gene: TRBV27
j_gene: TRBJ2-3
abundance: -
d_gene: TRBD2
CDR3aa: CASSMLAGGQADTQYF
CDR3nt: TGTGCCAGCAGTATGCTGGCGGGGGGGCAGGCAGATACGCAGTATTTT

v_gene: TRBV5-5
j_gene: TRBJ2-3
abundance: few
d_gene: TRBD2
CDR3aa: CASSFSGTSGGAHTQYF
CDR3nt: TGTGCCAGCAGCTTTTCCGGGACTAGCGGGGGTGCGCATACGCAGTATTTT

v_gene: TRBV7-9
j_gene: TRBJ2-5
abundance: -
d_gene: TRBD2
CDR3aa: CASSIRSGRQETQYF
CDR3nt: TGTGCCAGCAGCATAAGAAGCGGGAGGCAAGAGACCCAGTACTTC

v_gene: TRBV12-3/TRBV12-4
j_gene: TRBJ2-1
abundance: few
d_gene: -
CDR3aa: CASRLGGVGYNEQFF
CDR3nt: TGTGCCAGCAGATTAGGGGGAGTGGGTTACAATGAGCAGTTCTTC

v_gene: TRBV20-1
j_gene: TRBJ1-3
abundance: -
d_gene: -
CDR3aa: CSARALDGGLSGNTIYF
CDR3nt: TGCAGTGCTAGAGCTTTGGACGGGGGCCTCTCTGGAAACACCATATATTTT

v_gene: TRBV15
j_gene: TRBJ1-5
abundance: -
d_gene: -
CDR3aa: CATSLDRKNRDSNQPQHF
CDR3nt: TGTGCCACCAGCCTTGACAGAAAGAATAGAGATAGCAATCAGCCCCAGCATTTT

v_gene: TRBV4-1
j_gene: TRBJ1-2
abundance: -
d_gene: TRBD1
CDR3aa: CASSQDPGGGHYGYTF
CDR3nt: TGCGCCAGCAGCCAAGATCCAGGGGGGGGCCACTATGGCTACACCTTC

v_gene: TRBV20-1
j_gene: TRBJ1-2
abundance: few
d_gene: -
CDR3aa: CSAMGDPGDYGYTF
CDR3nt: TGCAGTGCTATGGGGGACCCAGGGGACTATGGCTACACCTTC

v_gene: TRBV5-1
j_gene: TRBJ2-1
abundance: many
d_gene: -
CDR3aa: CASSLTGVENEQFF
CDR3nt: TGCGCCAGCAGCCTGACCGGGGTGGAGAATGAGCAGTTCTTC

v_gene: TRBV7-2
j_gene: TRBJ1-1
abundance: few
d_gene: TRBD1
CDR3aa: CASSTGEGSLNTEAFF
CDR3nt: TGTGCCAGCAGTACAGGGGAGGGATCACTGAACACTGAAGCTTTCTTT

v_gene: TRBV6-5
j_gene: TRBJ1-2
abundance: -
d_gene: -
CDR3aa: CASRNGGGYGYTF
CDR3nt: TGTGCCAGCAGAAATGGGGGGGGCTATGGCTACACCTTC

v_gene: TRBV7-2
j_gene: TRBJ2-4
abundance: many
d_gene: -
CDR3aa: CASSFKGLDIQYF
CDR3nt: TGTGCCAGCAGCTTCAAGGGCCTAGACATTCAGTACTTC

v_gene: TRBV6-4
j_gene: TRBJ1-2
abundance: -
d_gene: -
CDR3aa: CASSGGRFHGYTF
CDR3nt: TGTGCCAGCAGTGGTGGCAGGTTCCATGGCTACACCTTC

v_gene: TRBV6-5
j_gene: TRBJ2-7
abundance: -
d_gene: -
CDR3aa: CASSRRKGDVGEQYF
CDR3nt: TGTGCCAGCAGTCGCCGGAAGGGGGACGTCGGCGAGCAGTACTTC

v_gene: TRBV18
j_gene: TRBJ1-6
abundance: few
d_gene: TRBD1
CDR3aa: CASSPVDRATNSPLHF
CDR3nt: TGTGCCAGCTCACCCGTGGACAGGGCTACGAATTCACCCCTCCACTTT

v_gene: TRBV7-9
j_gene: TRBJ2-1
abundance: -
d_gene: -
CDR3aa: CASSQGPERRNEQFF
CDR3nt: TGTGCCAGCAGCCAGGGACCCGAACGTCGCAATGAGCAGTTCTTC

v_gene: TRBV10-2
j_gene: TRBJ2-3
abundance: -
d_gene: TRBD2
CDR3aa: CASSESTSGSTDTQYF
CDR3nt: TGCGCCAGCAGTGAGTCAACTAGCGGGAGCACAGATACGCAGTATTTT

v_gene: TRBV4-3
j_gene: TRBJ2-1
abundance: few
d_gene: TRBD2
CDR3aa: CASSQVLAGSYNEQFF
CDR3nt: TGCGCCAGCAGCCAAGTTCTAGCGGGCTCCTACAATGAGCAGTTCTTC

v_gene: TRBV6-1
j_gene: TRBJ1-5
abundance: -
d_gene: -
CDR3aa: CASSEAQPGGDPNQPQHF
CDR3nt: TGTGCCAGCAGTGAAGCCCAACCTGGGGGAGATCCTAATCAGCCCCAGCATTTT

v_gene: TRBV5-1
j_gene: TRBJ2-5
abundance: few
d_gene: -
CDR3aa: CASSPTTRTETQYF
CDR3nt: TGCGCCAGCAGCCCCACGACCCGAACCGAGACCCAGTACTTC

v_gene: TRBV15
j_gene: TRBJ2-2
abundance: few
d_gene: -
CDR3aa: CATSRDRDPGELFF
CDR3nt: TGTGCCACCAGCAGAGATCGAGACCCCGGGGAGCTGTTTTTT

v_gene: TRBV20-1
j_gene: TRBJ2-7
abundance: many
d_gene: TRBD2
CDR3aa: CSAGSSGSSYEQYF
CDR3nt: TGCAGTGCTGGGTCTAGCGGGAGTTCCTACGAGCAGTACTTC

v_gene: TRBV7-9
j_gene: TRBJ2-7
abundance: -
d_gene: -
CDR3aa: CASSMTETYEQYF
CDR3nt: TGTGCCAGCAGCATGACTGAAACCTACGAGCAGTACTTC

v_gene: TRBV7-6
j_gene: TRBJ2-1
abundance: once
d_gene: -
CDR3aa: CASSPRPPTSSYNEQFF
CDR3nt: TGTGCCAGCAGCCCAAGACCCCCTACGTCCTCCTACAATGAGCAGTTCTTC

v_gene: TRBV28
j_gene: TRBJ1-2
abundance: many
d_gene: -
CDR3aa: CASTLGTDYYGYTF
CDR3nt: TGTGCCAGCACCTTGGGGACGGATTACTATGGCTACACCTTC

v_gene: TRBV5-1
j_gene: TRBJ1-1
abundance: few
d_gene: -
CDR3aa: CASSQQPTGSIFNTEAFF
CDR3nt: TGCGCCAGCAGCCAGCAGCCCACAGGGAGCATTTTTAACACTGAAGCTTTCTTT

v_gene: TRBV9
j_gene: TRBJ2-1
abundance: -
d_gene: -
CDR3aa: CASSVEVAAYNEQFF
CDR3nt: TGTGCCAGCAGCGTAGAAGTAGCGGCCTACAATGAGCAGTTCTTC

v_gene: TRBV25-1
j_gene: TRBJ2-7
abundance: -
d_gene: -
CDR3aa: CASSESGSYEQYF
CDR3nt: TGTGCCAGCAGTGAATCGGGGAGTTACGAGCAGTACTTC

v_gene: TRBV12-3/TRBV12-4
j_gene: TRBJ2-7
abundance: few
d_gene: -
CDR3aa: CASSFTGRVGQYF
CDR3nt: TGTGCCAGCAGTTTCACAGGGAGGGTTGGGCAGTACTTC

v_gene: TRBV27
j_gene: TRBJ2-5
abundance: -
d_gene: -
CDR3aa: CASSLNPWVVRKETQYF
CDR3nt: TGTGCCAGCAGTTTAAACCCCTGGGTAGTCCGGAAAGAGACCCAGTACTTC

v_gene: TRBV28
j_gene: TRBJ1-1
abundance: few
d_gene: TRBD1
CDR3aa: CASSPGTGATEAFF
CDR3nt: TGTGCCAGCAGTCCCGGGACAGGGGCCACTGAAGCTTTCTTT

v_gene: TRBV7-6
j_gene: TRBJ2-1
abundance: -
d_gene: TRBD2
CDR3aa: CASSVASGVNDEQFF
CDR3nt: TGTGCCAGCAGCGTTGCTAGCGGGGTTAACGATGAGCAGTTCTTC

v_gene: TRBV7-2
j_gene: TRBJ2-7
abundance: -
d_gene: -
CDR3aa: CASSPRGGGLGYEQYF
CDR3nt: TGTGCCAGCAGCCCCAGGGGGGGGGGCCTGGGGTACGAGCAGTACTTC

v_gene: TRBV29-1
j_gene: TRBJ1-2
abundance: -
d_gene: TRBD1
CDR3aa: CSVTGTYGYTF
CDR3nt: TGCAGCGTGACAGGGACCTATGGCTACACCTTC

v_gene: TRBV12-3/TRBV12-4
j_gene: TRBJ2-1
abundance: -
d_gene: -
CDR3aa: CASRWRYNEQFF
CDR3nt: TGTGCCAGCAGGTGGCGGTACAATGAGCAGTTCTTC

v_gene: TRBV19
j_gene: TRBJ2-1
abundance: few
d_gene: -
CDR3aa: CASSINAYSYNEQFF
CDR3nt: TGTGCCAGTAGTATAAACGCCTACTCCTACAATGAGCAGTTCTTC

v_gene: TRBV5-1
j_gene: TRBJ2-7
abundance: few
d_gene: -
CDR3aa: CASSLAGVAGEQYF
CDR3nt: TGCGCCAGCAGCTTGGCCGGGGTGGCTGGTGAGCAGTACTTC

v_gene: TRBV2
j_gene: TRBJ2-7
abundance: -
d_gene: -
CDR3aa: CASSEGAALSYEQYF
CDR3nt: TGTGCCAGCAGTGAGGGGGCAGCCCTCTCCTACGAGCAGTACTTC

v_gene: TRBV5-5
j_gene: TRBJ1-1
abundance: -
d_gene: -
CDR3aa: CASSRQWGDTEAFF
CDR3nt: TGTGCCAGCAGCCGACAGTGGGGGGACACTGAAGCTTTCTTT

v_gene: TRBV7-6
j_gene: TRBJ2-1
abundance: -
d_gene: TRBD2
CDR3aa: CASSLDSGGLGTNEQFF
CDR3nt: TGTGCCAGCAGCTTAGATAGCGGGGGCCTTGGGACCAATGAGCAGTTCTTC

v_gene: TRBV12-5
j_gene: TRBJ1-1
abundance: -
d_gene: -
CDR3aa: CASVGSGNGDTEAFF
CDR3nt: TGTGCTAGTGTTGGGTCGGGAAACGGGGACACTGAAGCTTTCTTT

v_gene: TRBV4-3
j_gene: TRBJ2-7
abundance: few
d_gene: TRBD1
CDR3aa: CASSQDRGMYEQYF
CDR3nt: TGCGCCAGCAGCCAGGACAGGGGGATGTACGAGCAGTACTTC

v_gene: TRBV6-5
j_gene: TRBJ2-3
abundance: -
d_gene: -
CDR3aa: CASSGGARQDTQYF
CDR3nt: TGTGCCAGCTCCGGAGGCGCCAGGCAGGATACGCAGTATTTT

v_gene: TRBV20-1
j_gene: TRBJ1-4
abundance: -
d_gene: -
CDR3aa: CSARPLDSLLGYEKLFF
CDR3nt: TGCAGTGCTAGACCCCTGGACAGCCTCCTGGGTTATGAAAAACTGTTTTTT

v_gene: TRBV28
j_gene: TRBJ1-4
abundance: -
d_gene: -
CDR3aa: CASSRGWGQEKLFF
CDR3nt: TGTGCCAGCAGCCGCGGTTGGGGGCAGGAAAAACTGTTTTTT

v_gene: TRBV9
j_gene: TRBJ2-3
abundance: -
d_gene: TRBD1
CDR3aa: CASSVRQGVADTQYF
CDR3nt: TGTGCCAGCAGCGTCAGACAGGGGGTCGCAGATACGCAGTATTTT

v_gene: TRBV2
j_gene: TRBJ2-7
abundance: once
d_gene: -
CDR3aa: CASSEEREQYF
CDR3nt: TGTGCCAGCAGTGAAGAGAGGGAGCAGTACTTC